A selection of T cell receptor beta chains follows, all from one sample in a study of blood T cell repertoires in COVID-19. The data were produced by immunoSEQ multiplex PCR, yet TCRdb's version contains in-frame clones alone and is incomplete. This table holds about 380,000 clones, about 88% found once. Input material: PBMCs or T cells enriched from blood (not recorded which). Source of these receptors: a young woman who had recovered from COVID-19. The CDR3 runs from the conserved cysteine through the conserved F or W. A D gene is named only where the DNA matches it firmly. Expanded clones get a size class; other rows say once, few or many, or leave the size out.

J: TRBJ1-1; D: NA; V: TRBV30; size: once; DNA: TGTGCCTGGAATCGGGGTACCAACACTGAAGCTTTCTTT; CDR3: CAWNRGTNTEAFF
J: TRBJ1-2; D: TRBD1; V: TRBV10-3; size: NA; DNA: TGTGCCATCAGCAACCCGGGACAGGGGAACTATGGCTACACCTTC; CDR3: CAISNPGQGNYGYTF
J: TRBJ2-3; D: TRBD2; V: TRBV4-2; size: once; DNA: TGTGCCAGCAGCCAAGATTTCGGGGGGGGCCGAGCAGATACGCAGTATTTT; CDR3: CASSQDFGGGRADTQYF
J: TRBJ2-7; D: TRBD1; V: TRBV14; size: once; DNA: TGTGCCAGCAGACCGACAGGGGCTAGCGAGCAGTACTTC; CDR3: CASRPTGASEQYF
J: TRBJ1-1; D: NA; V: TRBV3-1/TRBV3-2; size: NA; DNA: TGTGCCAGCAGCCAGCATGGAGTGGTGAACACTGAAGCTTTCTTT; CDR3: CASSQHGVVNTEAFF
J: TRBJ1-2; D: TRBD1; V: TRBV29-1; size: NA; DNA: TGCAGCGCGCAATCGACAGGGCAGGACTATGGCTACACCTTC; CDR3: CSAQSTGQDYGYTF
J: TRBJ1-6; D: TRBD1; V: TRBV30; size: NA; DNA: TGTGCCTGGACCGCGGGACAGGGTAATTCACCCCTCCACTTT; CDR3: CAWTAGQGNSPLHF
J: TRBJ1-1; D: NA; V: TRBV19; size: NA; DNA: TGTGCCAGTAGTATAGGGGGGAGCCAAACAGGGACCACTGAAGCTTTCTTT; CDR3: CASSIGGSQTGTTEAFF
J: TRBJ2-3; D: TRBD1; V: TRBV2; size: NA; DNA: TGTGCCAGCACGGTCCTTCTACAGGGGGATACGCAGTATTTT; CDR3: CASTVLLQGDTQYF
J: TRBJ1-1; D: TRBD1; V: TRBV11-2; size: NA; DNA: TGTGCCAGCAATCATCCACGGGACAGAGACCCCATGAACACTGAAGCTTTCTTT; CDR3: CASNHPRDRDPMNTEAFF
J: TRBJ1-2; D: NA; V: TRBV9; size: NA; DNA: TGTGCCAGCAGCGTATCAGGGAACTATGGCTACACCTTC; CDR3: CASSVSGNYGYTF
J: TRBJ1-2; D: TRBD1; V: TRBV4-1; size: few; DNA: TGCGCCAGCAGCCAAGACACCGGGACAGGGGGCGCGGTTGGCTACACCTTC; CDR3: CASSQDTGTGGAVGYTF
J: TRBJ2-7; D: TRBD1; V: TRBV18; size: NA; DNA: TGTGCCAGCTCACCCAGCCGGGACAGGGTTGTTCTCGAGCAGTACTTC; CDR3: CASSPSRDRVVLEQYF
J: TRBJ2-1; D: NA; V: TRBV29-1; size: NA; DNA: TGCAGCGTTGAACTAGCCGGCCGCAATAGTGGTGAGCAGTTCTTC; CDR3: CSVELAGRNSGEQFF
J: TRBJ2-3; D: NA; V: TRBV3-1/TRBV3-2; size: NA; DNA: TGTGCCAGCAGCCCCGGACAGAGAACGCAGTATTTT; CDR3: CASSPGQRTQYF
J: TRBJ2-5; D: TRBD1; V: TRBV6-2/TRBV6-3; size: NA; DNA: TGTGCCAGCAGTTCTTCAGGGGGCGCGGAGACCCAGTACTTC; CDR3: CASSSSGGAETQYF
J: TRBJ1-2; D: TRBD1; V: TRBV10-3; size: once; DNA: TGTGCCATCAGACTACAGGGGGCAAGCGGCGGCTACACCTTC; CDR3: CAIRLQGASGGYTF
J: TRBJ2-2; D: NA; V: TRBV9; size: NA; DNA: TGTGCCAGCAGCGTAGGTGGAGCCCAAACCGGGGAGCTGTTTTTT; CDR3: CASSVGGAQTGELFF
J: TRBJ2-6; D: NA; V: TRBV12-3/TRBV12-4; size: NA; DNA: TGTGCCAGCAGTCGGGATGGGGCCAACGTCCTGACTTTC; CDR3: CASSRDGANVLTF
J: TRBJ1-5; D: TRBD1; V: TRBV2; size: NA; DNA: TGTGCCAGCAGTTCCGGGACAGGGCAGCCGCCCCAGCATTTT; CDR3: CASSSGTGQPPQHF
J: TRBJ1-2; D: NA; V: TRBV2; size: once; DNA: TGTGCCAGCAGTCCGGACAGTTATGGCTACACCTTC; CDR3: CASSPDSYGYTF
J: TRBJ1-2; D: NA; V: TRBV13; size: NA; DNA: TGTGCCAGCAGCCCCCCAGGGGTTCATGGCTACACCTTC; CDR3: CASSPPGVHGYTF
J: TRBJ1-3; D: NA; V: TRBV5-6; size: NA; DNA: TGTGCCAGCAGCTTGTCGGGAAACACCATATATTTT; CDR3: CASSLSGNTIYF
J: TRBJ2-7; D: NA; V: TRBV21-1; size: few; DNA: TGTGCCACTAGAGGACAGCTACCAATCTACGAGCAGTACTTC; CDR3: CATRGQLPIYEQYF
J: TRBJ2-3; D: TRBD2; V: TRBV5-1; size: NA; DNA: TGCGCCAGCAGCCTAAGCGGGAGGGGACTGGATACGCAGTATTTT; CDR3: CASSLSGRGLDTQYF
J: TRBJ1-2; D: NA; V: TRBV29-1; size: NA; DNA: TGCAGCGTTGGAAGTCCGGAAAGGAGATATGGCTACACCTTC; CDR3: CSVGSPERRYGYTF
J: TRBJ2-3; D: TRBD1; V: TRBV5-1; size: NA; DNA: TGCGCCAGCAGAGTCAATACCGGGACAGGGGGCACAGATACGCAGTATTTT; CDR3: CASRVNTGTGGTDTQYF
J: TRBJ1-6; D: NA; V: TRBV3-1/TRBV3-2; size: NA; DNA: TGTGCCAGCAGTTATCAGGGCAACGGGTCACCCCTCCACTTT; CDR3: CASSYQGNGSPLHF
J: TRBJ1-2; D: TRBD1; V: TRBV28; size: NA; DNA: TGTGCCAGCAGTCCAGGGGGCGCTCGGGGCTACACCTTC; CDR3: CASSPGGARGYTF
J: TRBJ2-3; D: NA; V: TRBV6-5; size: NA; DNA: TGTGCCAGCAGACTAGCGAGGGGGGCAGATACGCAGTATTTT; CDR3: CASRLARGADTQYF
J: TRBJ1-2; D: NA; V: TRBV5-1; size: NA; DNA: TGCGCCAGCAGCTTGGGCCAGGGTGACTATGGCTACACCTTC; CDR3: CASSLGQGDYGYTF
J: TRBJ2-3; D: TRBD2; V: TRBV20-1; size: NA; DNA: TGCAGTGCTAGTCCAGGCGGGGGGGCAGGCACAGATACGCAGTATTTT; CDR3: CSASPGGGAGTDTQYF
J: TRBJ2-7; D: NA; V: TRBV6-5; size: NA; DNA: TGTGCCAGCAGTTACTCTCAGGGCTCCTACGAGCAGTACTTC; CDR3: CASSYSQGSYEQYF
J: TRBJ1-5; D: NA; V: TRBV5-1; size: NA; DNA: TGCGCCAGCAGCCCTAGCGGGGGGCAAGAGCAGCCCCAGCATTTT; CDR3: CASSPSGGQEQPQHF
J: TRBJ2-4; D: NA; V: TRBV23-1; size: NA; DNA: TGCGCCAGCAGTCAATCGCCCCCCAGGCCAGGACAGACCCCCAAATGGGCAGCCAAAAACATTCAGTACTTC; CDR3: CASSQSPPRPGQTPKWAAKNIQYF
J: TRBJ1-5; D: NA; V: TRBV7-9; size: NA; DNA: TGTGCCAGCTGCAGCGACAATCAGCCCCAGCATTTT; CDR3: CASCSDNQPQHF
J: TRBJ2-7; D: TRBD2; V: TRBV5-4; size: NA; DNA: TGTGCCAGCAGCTTGGGGTGGACTAGCGAGTCCTACGAGCAGTACTTC; CDR3: CASSLGWTSESYEQYF
J: TRBJ2-3; D: TRBD2; V: TRBV7-9; size: NA; DNA: TGTGCCAGCAGCCTACTAGCGGGGGGCAGCACAGATACGCAGTATTTT; CDR3: CASSLLAGGSTDTQYF
J: TRBJ1-1; D: NA; V: TRBV5-1; size: NA; DNA: TGCGCCAGCAGCTTGGGGGCAGGCCAGAACACTGAAGCTTTCTTT; CDR3: CASSLGAGQNTEAFF
J: TRBJ2-1; D: NA; V: TRBV5-4; size: NA; DNA: TGTGCCAGCAGCCCCGACTCAAGCTCCTACAATGAGCAGTTCTTC; CDR3: CASSPDSSSYNEQFF
J: TRBJ1-5; D: NA; V: TRBV19; size: NA; DNA: TGTGCCAGTAGTCCAGGACATAGCAATCAGCCCCAGCATTTT; CDR3: CASSPGHSNQPQHF